Listed below are T cell receptor beta chains from one sample, sequenced in a study of T cells in Graves' hyperthyroidism and ophthalmopathy. TCRdb redid the calling of the multiplex PCR reads with MiXCR, one entry per CDR3 protein. Of about 640,000 distinct CDR3 sequences in the sample, about a fifth were seen once. The source material was blood. All receptors derive from a man aged 30 to 39 with Graves' ophthalmopathy. The CDR3 runs from the conserved cysteine through the conserved F or W. Each record gives: J gene, V gene, clone size, D gene, CDR3 DNA, CDR3 protein. D genes are given only for firm matches. Rows give clone size only sometimes, using once, few, many, or a class for an expanded clone.

j_gene: TRBJ2-2; v_gene: TRBV27; abundance: .; d_gene: .; CDR3nt: TGTGCCAGCAGTTCTTGGACACCGAACACCGGGGAGCTGTTTTTT; CDR3aa: CASSSWTPNTGELFF
j_gene: TRBJ2-3; v_gene: TRBV28; abundance: few; d_gene: .; CDR3nt: TGTGCCAGCAGTTTGACGGAAGAATCCACAGATACGCAGTATTTT; CDR3aa: CASSLTEESTDTQYF
j_gene: TRBJ2-1; v_gene: TRBV11-2; abundance: many; d_gene: .; CDR3nt: TGTGCCAGCAGCTTAAGGGCCACTTCCTACAATGAGCAGTTCTTC; CDR3aa: CASSLRATSYNEQFF
j_gene: TRBJ2-1; v_gene: TRBV28; abundance: many; d_gene: .; CDR3nt: TGTGCAGGGGAGTACAATGAGCAGTTCTTC; CDR3aa: CAGEYNEQFF
j_gene: TRBJ2-1; v_gene: TRBV10-2; abundance: few; d_gene: .; CDR3nt: TGCGCCAGCAGTAACACGTTGACCCGAGTAGGGGAGCAGTTCTTC; CDR3aa: CASSNTLTRVGEQFF
j_gene: TRBJ2-6; v_gene: TRBV6-2/TRBV6-3; abundance: many; d_gene: .; CDR3nt: TGTGCCAGCAGTTACGACTCTGGGGCCAACGTCCTGACTTTC; CDR3aa: CASSYDSGANVLTF
j_gene: TRBJ2-1; v_gene: TRBV20-1; abundance: .; d_gene: .; CDR3nt: TGCAGTGCTAGAGTTGCGGGGGCGGGAAATTGGAATGAGCAGTTCTTC; CDR3aa: CSARVAGAGNWNEQFF
j_gene: TRBJ2-5; v_gene: TRBV11-2; abundance: many; d_gene: TRBD2; CDR3nt: TGTGCCAGCAGCTCCACTAGCGGGACCGGTGAGACCCAGTACTTC; CDR3aa: CASSSTSGTGETQYF
j_gene: TRBJ2-1; v_gene: TRBV3-1; abundance: many; d_gene: TRBD2; CDR3nt: TGTGCCAGCAGCCATAGCGGGAGGGGTGGCAATGAGCAGTTCTTC; CDR3aa: CASSHSGRGGNEQFF
j_gene: TRBJ2-7; v_gene: TRBV4-1; abundance: few; d_gene: .; CDR3nt: TGCGCCAGCAGCCAAGTATACAGGGATCGGTACGAGCAGTACTTC; CDR3aa: CASSQVYRDRYEQYF
j_gene: TRBJ1-4; v_gene: TRBV28; abundance: .; d_gene: TRBD1; CDR3nt: TGTGCCAGCAGTTTTGGGGACAGGGGGCGAAAACTGTTTTTT; CDR3aa: CASSFGDRGRKLFF
j_gene: TRBJ2-3; v_gene: TRBV2; abundance: many; d_gene: .; CDR3nt: TGTGCCAGCGGTTTAGGGGGTGCTGATACGCAGTATTTT; CDR3aa: CASGLGGADTQYF
j_gene: TRBJ1-2; v_gene: TRBV28; abundance: .; d_gene: .; CDR3nt: TGTGCCAGCAGACAATCCAGGGGATGGAACTATGGCTACACCTTC; CDR3aa: CASRQSRGWNYGYTF
j_gene: TRBJ2-7; v_gene: TRBV6-1; abundance: many; d_gene: .; CDR3nt: TGTGCCAGCAGTGACAATTACGAGCAGTACTTC; CDR3aa: CASSDNYEQYF
j_gene: TRBJ1-1; v_gene: TRBV12-3/TRBV12-4; abundance: many; d_gene: .; CDR3nt: TGTGCCAGCAGTGTCTATGGAATGAACACTGAAGCTTTCTTT; CDR3aa: CASSVYGMNTEAFF
j_gene: TRBJ2-7; v_gene: TRBV18; abundance: .; d_gene: TRBD1; CDR3nt: TGTGCCAGCTCACCCAACCGGGACAGGGCCTCCTACGAGCAGTACTTC; CDR3aa: CASSPNRDRASYEQYF
j_gene: TRBJ2-5; v_gene: TRBV20-1; abundance: few; d_gene: .; CDR3nt: TGCAGTGCCAAGAGGGCCCAGCGGAGTTACCAAGAGACCCAGTACTTC; CDR3aa: CSAKRAQRSYQETQYF